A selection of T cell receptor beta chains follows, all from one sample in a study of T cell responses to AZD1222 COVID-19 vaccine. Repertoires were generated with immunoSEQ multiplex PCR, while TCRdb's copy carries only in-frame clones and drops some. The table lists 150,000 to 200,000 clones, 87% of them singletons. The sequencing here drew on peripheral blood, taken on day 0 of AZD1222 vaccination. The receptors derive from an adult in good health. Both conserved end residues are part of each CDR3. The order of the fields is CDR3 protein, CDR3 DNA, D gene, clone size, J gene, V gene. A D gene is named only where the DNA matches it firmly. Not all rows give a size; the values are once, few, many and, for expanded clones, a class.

CASSFTQNYYGYTF | TGTGCCAGCAGTTTTACACAGAACTACTATGGCTACACCTTC | . | . | TRBJ1-2 | TRBV27
CASRGLAGGQNEQFF | TGTGCCAGCAGAGGACTAGCGGGAGGCCAGAATGAGCAGTTCTTC | TRBD2 | once | TRBJ2-1 | TRBV6-5
CASSRQGAGGYTF | TGTGCCAGCAGTCGGCAGGGGGCGGGTGGCTACACCTTC | TRBD1 | . | TRBJ1-2 | TRBV2
CASRPSRGRASDTQYF | TGCGCCAGCAGGCCCTCGCGCGGGAGGGCCTCAGATACGCAGTATTTT | TRBD2 | few | TRBJ2-3 | TRBV10-1
CASGRVGSTEAFF | TGCGCCAGCGGGAGGGTCGGGAGCACTGAAGCTTTCTTT | . | . | TRBJ1-1 | TRBV5-1
CASSVGQGAFYGYTF | TGTGCCAGCAGTGTTGGACAGGGAGCGTTCTATGGCTACACCTTC | TRBD1 | . | TRBJ1-2 | TRBV6-4
CASGLVLSRVGGNTIYF | TGTGCTAGTGGTTTGGTACTAAGTAGGGTTGGAGGAAACACCATATATTTT | . | few | TRBJ1-3 | TRBV12-5
CASSPPGLPYEQYF | TGTGCCAGCTCGCCACCGGGACTACCCTACGAGCAGTACTTC | TRBD2 | few | TRBJ2-7 | TRBV18
CASSFTSGEGETEAFF | TGTGCCAGCAGCTTTACCTCCGGGGAGGGGGAGACTGAAGCTTTCTTT | . | . | TRBJ1-1 | TRBV7-8
CASSSPPGAGYTF | TGTGCCAGCAGTTCCCCTCCGGGGGCTGGCTACACCTTC | . | once | TRBJ1-2 | TRBV6-5
CASSPTESYEQFF | TGTGCCAGCAGCCCCACCGAGAGTTATGAGCAGTTCTTC | . | . | TRBJ2-1 | TRBV11-2
CASSPVLVHEQFF | TGTGCCAGCTCACCAGTCCTAGTGCATGAGCAGTTCTTC | . | . | TRBJ2-1 | TRBV18
CASSLAAGTTQETQYF | TGTGCCAGCAGCTTAGCGGCGGGGACAACCCAAGAGACCCAGTACTTC | . | . | TRBJ2-5 | TRBV7-2
CASSPQGGVGQPQHF | TGTGCCAGCAGTCCCCAAGGGGGCGTTGGCCAGCCCCAGCATTTT | TRBD1 | . | TRBJ1-5 | TRBV2